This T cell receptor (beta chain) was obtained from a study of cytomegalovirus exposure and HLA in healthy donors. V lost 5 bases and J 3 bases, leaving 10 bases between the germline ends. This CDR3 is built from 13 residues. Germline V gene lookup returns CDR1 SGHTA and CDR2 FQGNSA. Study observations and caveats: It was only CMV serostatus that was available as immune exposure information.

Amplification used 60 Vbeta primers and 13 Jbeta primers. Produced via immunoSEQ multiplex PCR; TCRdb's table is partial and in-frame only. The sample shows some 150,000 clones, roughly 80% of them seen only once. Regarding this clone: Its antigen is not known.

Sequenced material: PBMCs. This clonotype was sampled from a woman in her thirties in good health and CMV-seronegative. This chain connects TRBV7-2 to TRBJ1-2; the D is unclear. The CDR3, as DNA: TGTGCCAGCAGCCACTCCGGGGACTATGGCTACACCTTC. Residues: CASSHSGDYGYTF.